The following is a T cell receptor beta chain sequence with its context. From the 5' RACE reads, TCRdb called clonotypes with MiXCR, one entry per CDR3 protein. Of roughly 250,000 distinct CDR3 sequences listed, more than 13% are singletons. This sample is part of a study of identical twins. The CDR3 runs 17 residues. Germline V CDR1 and CDR2: MGHDK, SYGVNS. The ends were cut back, 0 bases at V and 0 bases at J, with 11 bases in the middle. Sequenced: memory (CD45RO+) T cells sorted from blood. The source is a young woman in good health. This chain uses TRBV25-1 with TRBJ1-4; TRBD1 might be the D (5 bases). CDR3 protein: CASSEYGTAATNEKLFF. CDR3 sequence (DNA): TGTGCCAGCAGTGAATATGGGACGGCAGCAACTAATGAAAAACTGTTTTTT.